This T cell receptor beta chain was captured by sequencing in a study of blood T cell repertoires in COVID-19. Study summary: Acute and convalescent COVID-19 samples came from the United States, Italy and Spain. The cDNA or gDNA used as material had been derived from T cells, B-cell-depleted T cells, or PBMCs.

Original processing methods: The authors estimated nucleated cell counts from reference gene primer amplification. Some clones are missing from TCRdb's copy, which holds only in-frame ones; the method was immunoSEQ multiplex PCR. V and J calls and clone size are copied from that table; D and trimming were computed from the DNA. The sample lists about 200,000 clones, almost 85% seen once, with roughly 8% in the top ten. The CDR3 has 14 residues. With V trimmed by 7 bases and J by 7 bases, 6 bases remained unmatched. Germline V gene lookup returns CDR1 MNHEY and CDR2 SVGAGI. V gene TRBV6-5 combines with J gene TRBJ1-5; 11 bases agree with TRBD1. The sample taken for sequencing was peripheral blood. The sequence was collected from a woman in her 50s with active or convalescent COVID-19. DNA of the CDR3: TGTGCCAGCACCCCGGGACAGGGGGGCCAGCCCCAGCATTTT. Its translation: CASTPGQGGQPQHF.